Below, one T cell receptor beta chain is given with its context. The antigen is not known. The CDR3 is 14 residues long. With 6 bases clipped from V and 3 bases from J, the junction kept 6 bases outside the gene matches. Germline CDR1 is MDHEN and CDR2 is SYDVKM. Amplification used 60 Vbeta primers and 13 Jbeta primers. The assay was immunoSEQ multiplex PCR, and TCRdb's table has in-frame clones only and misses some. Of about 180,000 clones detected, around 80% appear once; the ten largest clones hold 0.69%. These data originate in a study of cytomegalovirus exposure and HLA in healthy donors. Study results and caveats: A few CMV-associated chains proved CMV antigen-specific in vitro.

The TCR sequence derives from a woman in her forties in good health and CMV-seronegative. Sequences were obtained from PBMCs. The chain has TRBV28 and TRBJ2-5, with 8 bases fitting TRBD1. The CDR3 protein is CASSPRGQEETQYF. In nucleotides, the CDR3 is TGTGCCAGCAGCCCTCGGGGACAGGAAGAGACCCAGTACTTC.